The 10 T cell receptor beta chains listed next were all sequenced from one sample in a study of blood T cell repertoires in COVID-19. This table comes from immunoSEQ multiplex PCR, and its TCRdb copy is limited to in-frame clones, with some not included. Of about 160,000 clones in the sample, approximately 90% were seen once. Sequencing was carried out using peripheral blood. The receptors shown here come from a man between 18 and 29 years old with acute or convalescent COVID-19.

Details on this clone: Different DNA sequences within this sample yield the same CDR3. The chain uses TRBV11-2 and TRBJ2-5, with TRBD1 matching over 8 bases. There are 13 residues in the CDR3. V lost 6 bases to trimming and J lost 5 bases; unmatched junction nucleotides: 5. Germline CDR1 SGHAT, CDR2 FQNNGV. The CDR3: CASSSDRGETQYF. DNA of the CDR3: TGTGCCAGCAGTTCAGACAGGGGTGAGACCCAGTACTTC.

This clone was seen a single time. J is TRBJ1-2 and V is TRBV28; TRBD1 might be the D (6 bases). V was shortened by 4 bases and J by 4 bases, with 10 bases between the two germline ends. Germline lookup yields CDR1 MDHEN and CDR2 SYDVKM. The CDR3 is made up of 13 amino acids. CDR3 sequence: CASSSGQSYGYTF. The CDR3 DNA reads as TGTGCCAGCAGTTCCGGACAGTCCTATGGCTACACCTTC.

V and J are TRBV6-5 and TRBJ2-7; D perhaps matches TRBD1 (6 bases). Germline V lookup: CDR1 MNHEY, CDR2 SVGAGI. Trimming stripped 5 bases from V and 0 bases from J, with 11 bases between. This CDR3 spans 14 amino acids. The CDR3 protein is CASSTGRYSYEQYF. The CDR3 DNA follows: TGTGCCAGCAGTACAGGGCGGTACTCCTACGAGCAGTACTTC.

CDR3 sequence (DNA): TGTGCCAGCAGCTTACGGCTGGGGGGGTCGAACACCGGGGAGCTGTTTTTT. Translation: CASSLRLGGSNTGELFF. V gene TRBV11-3 combines with J gene TRBJ2-2; TRBD2 aligns across 7 bases. The CDR3 is 17 amino acids. Trimming at V came to 2 bases and at J to 0 bases, leaving 6 bases not matched to a gene. CDR1 is SGHNT and CDR2 is YENEEA in the germline V gene. Full variable domain (missing parts from reference TRBV11-3 and TRBJ2-2): EAGVVQSPRYKIIEKKQPVAFWCNPISGHNTLYWYLQNLGQGPELLIRYENEEAVDDSQLPKDRFSAERLKGVDSTLKIQPAELGDSAVYLCASSLRLGGSNTGELFFGEGSRLTVL.

The chain is built from TRBV18 and TRBJ2-3, with 8 bases identical to TRBD1. Losses at the gene ends were 5 bases for V and 2 bases for J; bases not matched to a gene: 9. The CDR3 covers 16 residues. Germline CDR1 and CDR2: KGHSH and LQKENI. The chain's CDR3 is CASSSGQAAYTDTQYF. The CDR3 DNA reads TGTGCCAGCTCATCGGGACAGGCAGCCTACACAGATACGCAGTATTTT.

The chain links TRBV10-2 to TRBJ2-7; the D gene is possibly TRBD2 (5 bases). The V and J ends lost 5 bases and 0 bases respectively, with 14 bases between them. Germline V gene data show CDR1 as WSHSY and CDR2 as SAAADI. The CDR3 is 15 residues long. In DNA, the CDR3 is TGCGCCAGCAGTTTTTCGGGAATGAGCTCCTACGAGCAGTACTTC. This gives the protein CASSFSGMSSYEQYF.

This clone was found once. The chain carries TRBV6-5 and TRBJ1-5; D may be TRBD1 (5 bases). The CDR3 is 16 residues long. V lost 4 bases and J lost 0, with 13 bases in between. CDR1 MNHEY and CDR2 SVGAGI come from the germline V gene. The CDR3 sequence is CASSSGVGDSNQPQHF. The CDR3 DNA reads TGTGCCAGCAGTTCGGGGGTAGGGGATAGCAATCAGCCCCAGCATTTT.

The chain employs TRBV27 and TRBJ1-2, with D unclear. The CDR3 contains 13 residues. CDR1 and CDR2 (germline): MNHEY, SMNVEV (reference sequence). The ends were cut back, 2 bases at V and 6 bases at J, with 10 bases in the middle. CDR3 bases: TGTGCCAGCAGTTTAGGAGGGAGGGATGGCTACACCTTC. Its protein product is CASSLGGRDGYTF.

The table lists this clone with a few counts. The genes are TRBV7-7 and TRBJ2-1; TRBD1 matches at 9 bases. The CDR3 covers 14 residues. The J segment lost 12 bases and the V segment lost 5 bases, leaving 11 bases of the junction unmatched. Germline lookup yields CDR1 SSHAT and CDR2 FNYEAQ (reference sequence). The CDR3 loop reads CASSPLGLGQGQFF. The DNA for the CDR3 is TGTGCCAGCAGCCCCCTCGGACTGGGACAGGGGCAGTTCTTC.

The J gene is TRBJ1-4, the V gene TRBV15; 9 positions match TRBD1. The CDR3 is made up of 17 amino acids. The trim removed 0 bases at V and 7 bases at J, leaving 9 bases unmatched. The germline V gene has CDR1 LNHNV and CDR2 YYDKDF (reference sequence). The CDR3 here is CATSRDHAGTGSEKLFF. DNA for the CDR3: TGTGCCACCAGCAGAGATCACGCCGGGACAGGGTCTGAAAAACTGTTTTTT.